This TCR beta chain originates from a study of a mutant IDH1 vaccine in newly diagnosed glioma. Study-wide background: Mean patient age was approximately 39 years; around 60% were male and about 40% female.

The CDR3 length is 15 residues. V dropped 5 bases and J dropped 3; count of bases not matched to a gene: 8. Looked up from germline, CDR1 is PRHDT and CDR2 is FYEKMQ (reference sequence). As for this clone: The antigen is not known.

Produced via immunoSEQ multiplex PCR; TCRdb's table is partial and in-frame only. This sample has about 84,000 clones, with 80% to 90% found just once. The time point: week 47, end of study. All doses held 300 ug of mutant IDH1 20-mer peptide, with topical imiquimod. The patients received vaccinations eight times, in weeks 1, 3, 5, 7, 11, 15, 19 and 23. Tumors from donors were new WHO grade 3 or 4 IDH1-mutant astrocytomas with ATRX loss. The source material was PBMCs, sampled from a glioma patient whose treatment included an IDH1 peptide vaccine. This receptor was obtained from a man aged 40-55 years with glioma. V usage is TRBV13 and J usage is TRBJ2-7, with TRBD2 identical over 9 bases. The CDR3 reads CASSPSRGRDYEQYF. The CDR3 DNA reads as TGTGCCAGCAGCCCCTCCCGCGGGAGGGACTACGAGCAGTACTTC.